This TCR beta chain was observed in a study of beta chain features in type 1 diabetes. This clone occurred a few times. What it binds is unknown. Other DNA sequences in this sample translate to the same CDR3. The study's findings and limits: In comparison with healthy donors, patients had naive, central memory and Treg TCRB repertoires that appeared more similar.

The authors reverse transcribed all of the isolated RNA, so sequencing captured expressed TCRB transcripts. Assay used: immunoSEQ multiplex PCR; TCRdb lists only in-frame clones, some missing. The sample carries 850,000 to 900,000 clones, roughly a sixth recorded once. The CDR3 length is 15 residues. Trimming took off 2 bases at V and 1 base at J, with 9 bases between the two ends. The germline gives CDR1 SGHTA, CDR2 FQGNSA. The genes are TRBV7-2 and TRBJ2-1; D could derive from TRBD1 or TRBD2 (5 bases each). The TCR sequence derives from a woman aged 18-29 years in good health. The specimen sequenced was naive CD4+ T cells from blood. The CDR3 region has the DNA TGTGCCAGCAGCTTAAGTGGGGGTTCCTACAATGAGCAGTTCTTC. Amino acid sequence: CASSLSGGSYNEQFF.